Reported below is one T cell receptor (beta chain). The antigen is not known. Patients newly diagnosed with hyperthyroidism, under 2 months' duration, were aged 18 to 65, the study reports. The starting material, approximately 9.7 ml of fresh peripheral blood, provided the PBMCs. The CDR3 contains 17 residues. J lost 2 bases, V lost 4 bases, and 11 bases had no gene match. Per the germline V gene, CDR1 is SGHRS and CDR2 is YFSETQ. The data derive from a study of Graves' ophthalmopathy and Graves' hyperthyroidism. The study, taken as a whole, reports: Most thyroid clonotypes with frequency above 0.001 were detected in blood too.

RNA transcripts yielded amplified TCR beta CDR3 regions. HTBI primers were employed in first-round RT-PCR, then a second-round multiplex PCR followed. MiXCR, applied by TCRdb to the multiplex PCR reads, yields one record per CDR3 protein. The table shows 500,000 to 700,000 distinct CDR3 sequences, with about a fifth occurring only once. Sequencing used peripheral blood. This TCR came from a woman between 18 and 30 years old with stable Graves' hyperthyroidism. Some clones in this sample may be carry-over from other donors' samples. This chain links TRBV5-1 with TRBJ2-2; 7 bases align to TRBD1. CDR3 sequence: CASSGVGQVGNTGELFF. The CDR3 bases are TGCGCCAGCAGCGGGGTTGGACAGGTTGGAAACACCGGGGAGCTGTTTTTT.